These 6 T cell receptor beta chains came from one sample sequenced in a study of T cell responses to AZD1222 COVID-19 vaccine. Measured with immunoSEQ multiplex PCR; TCRdb has only the in-frame clones, and not every one. The sample consists of about 110,000 clones, about 86% of them appearing once. Sequenced here: peripheral blood, sampled on day 0 of AZD1222 vaccination. These receptors were obtained from an adult in good health.

V and J are TRBV30 and TRBJ2-2; a possible D gene is TRBD2 (5 bases). CDR1 is GTSNPN, CDR2 SVGIG, per germline (reference sequence). V lost 3 bases, J lost 7 bases, and 9 bases lay in between. The length of the CDR3 is 12 residues. CDR3: CAWRGRGGELFF. Here the CDR3 DNA reads TGTGCCTGGAGGGGTCGGGGCGGGGAGCTGTTTTTT.

The CDR3 spells CASSQTGGPEAFF. Here the CDR3 DNA reads TGTGCCAGCAGCCAAACAGGGGGCCCTGAAGCTTTCTTT. V and J are TRBV3-1 (or the pseudogene TRBV3-2) and TRBJ1-1; TRBD1 aligns across 9 bases. Trimming at V came to 2 bases and at J to 6 bases, leaving 1 base not matched to a gene. Germline-derived CDR1 and CDR2 are LGHDT and YNNKEL (reference sequence). The CDR3 loop spans 13 amino acids.

This clone showed up just a few times. This CDR3 is CAWAPQGVVGYTF. The CDR3 DNA is TGTGCCTGGGCCCCCCAAGGGGTGGTTGGCTACACCTTC. V and J are TRBV30 and TRBJ1-2; D may be TRBD1 (5 bases). This CDR3 is 13 amino acids long. Germline V gene lookup returns CDR1 GTSNPN and CDR2 SVGIG (reference sequence). Between the trimmed V and J ends, which lost 5 bases and 7 bases, there was a span of 17 bases.

The V call is TRBV4-1, the J call TRBJ2-5; 9 bases fit TRBD1. Germline CDR1 and CDR2: MGHRA and YSYEKL. J was trimmed by 3 bases and V by 3 bases; bases with no gene match: 8. This CDR3 is 16 amino acids long. The CDR3 nucleotides read TGCGCCAGCAGCCATACGCCGGGACAGGGTAAAGAGACCCAGTACTTC. This encodes CASSHTPGQGKETQYF.

The V and J genes are TRBV28 and TRBJ1-5; D gene unclear. Per germline, CDR1 MDHEN and CDR2 SYDVKM. V was trimmed by 3 bases and J by 2 bases, leaving 17 bases between them. The CDR3 covers 17 residues. The CDR3 nucleotides are TGTGCCAGCAGTTTTAAGCCGGGGTGGTATGGCAATCAGCCCCAGCATTTT. Protein product: CASSFKPGWYGNQPQHF.

V usage is TRBV19 and J usage is TRBJ2-3; 8 positions agree with TRBD2. The CDR3 totals 16 residues. The germline CDR1 and CDR2 sequences are LNHDA and SQIVND (reference sequence). The V and J ends lost 0 bases and 8 bases, in that order; junction bases with no gene match: 10. The CDR3 loop reads CASSIDFVGGASTQYF. Here the CDR3 DNA reads TGTGCCAGTAGTATAGACTTCGTCGGGGGGGCCAGTACGCAGTATTTT. Using reference TRBV19 and TRBJ2-3 for the parts outside the CDR3, the full variable domain is DGGITQSPKYLFRKEGQNVTLSCEQNLNHDAMYWYRQDPGQGLRLIYYSQIVNDFQKGDIAEGYSVSREKKESFPLTVTSAQKNPTAFYLCASSIDFVGGASTQYFGPGTRLTVL.